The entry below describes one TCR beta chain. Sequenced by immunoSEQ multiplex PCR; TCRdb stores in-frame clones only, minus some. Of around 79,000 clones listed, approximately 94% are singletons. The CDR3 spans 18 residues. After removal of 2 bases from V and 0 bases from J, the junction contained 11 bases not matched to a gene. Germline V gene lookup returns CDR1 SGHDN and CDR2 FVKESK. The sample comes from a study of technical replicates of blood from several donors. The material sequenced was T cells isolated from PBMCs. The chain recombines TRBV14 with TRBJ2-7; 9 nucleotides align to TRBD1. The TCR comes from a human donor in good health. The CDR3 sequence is CASSQPITGGRSSYEQYF. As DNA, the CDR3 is TGTGCCAGCAGCCAACCGATTACAGGGGGCCGTTCCTCCTACGAGCAGTACTTC.